Only a few counts were recorded for the clone carrying this TCR beta chain. The target antigen is unknown. The CDR3 is 14 residues long. Germline CDR1 reads SGHTA; CDR2 reads FQGNSA. V trimming: 2 bases; J trimming: 4 bases; junction bases outside the gene matches: 5. The sample comes from a study of PD-1 blockade in classical Hodgkin lymphoma. After autologous stem cell transplantation all patients relapsed, and prior brentuximab vedotin exposure differed between cohorts. Magnetic negative selection served to purify CD4+ T cells out of PBMCs that had been thawed. Here immunoSEQ multiplex PCR was the method, and the copy in TCRdb shows in-frame clones only, minus some. The data contain thousands of clones, approximately 71% of them singletons. Study-wide findings and caveats: It was reported that newly diagnosed patients had less baseline TCR diversity than healthy donors. In CD4+ cells, TCR diversity went up significantly by C4D1, but in CD8+ cells it did not.

The chain recombines TRBV7-2 with TRBJ2-7; 7 positions agree with TRBD1. The specimen was CD4+ T cells from blood, collected at baseline. The clonotype was recovered from a human donor with classical Hodgkin lymphoma. The CDR3 sequence: CASSLSRGQYEQYF. CDR3 DNA: TGTGCCAGCAGCTTAAGCCGGGGACAGTACGAGCAGTACTTC.